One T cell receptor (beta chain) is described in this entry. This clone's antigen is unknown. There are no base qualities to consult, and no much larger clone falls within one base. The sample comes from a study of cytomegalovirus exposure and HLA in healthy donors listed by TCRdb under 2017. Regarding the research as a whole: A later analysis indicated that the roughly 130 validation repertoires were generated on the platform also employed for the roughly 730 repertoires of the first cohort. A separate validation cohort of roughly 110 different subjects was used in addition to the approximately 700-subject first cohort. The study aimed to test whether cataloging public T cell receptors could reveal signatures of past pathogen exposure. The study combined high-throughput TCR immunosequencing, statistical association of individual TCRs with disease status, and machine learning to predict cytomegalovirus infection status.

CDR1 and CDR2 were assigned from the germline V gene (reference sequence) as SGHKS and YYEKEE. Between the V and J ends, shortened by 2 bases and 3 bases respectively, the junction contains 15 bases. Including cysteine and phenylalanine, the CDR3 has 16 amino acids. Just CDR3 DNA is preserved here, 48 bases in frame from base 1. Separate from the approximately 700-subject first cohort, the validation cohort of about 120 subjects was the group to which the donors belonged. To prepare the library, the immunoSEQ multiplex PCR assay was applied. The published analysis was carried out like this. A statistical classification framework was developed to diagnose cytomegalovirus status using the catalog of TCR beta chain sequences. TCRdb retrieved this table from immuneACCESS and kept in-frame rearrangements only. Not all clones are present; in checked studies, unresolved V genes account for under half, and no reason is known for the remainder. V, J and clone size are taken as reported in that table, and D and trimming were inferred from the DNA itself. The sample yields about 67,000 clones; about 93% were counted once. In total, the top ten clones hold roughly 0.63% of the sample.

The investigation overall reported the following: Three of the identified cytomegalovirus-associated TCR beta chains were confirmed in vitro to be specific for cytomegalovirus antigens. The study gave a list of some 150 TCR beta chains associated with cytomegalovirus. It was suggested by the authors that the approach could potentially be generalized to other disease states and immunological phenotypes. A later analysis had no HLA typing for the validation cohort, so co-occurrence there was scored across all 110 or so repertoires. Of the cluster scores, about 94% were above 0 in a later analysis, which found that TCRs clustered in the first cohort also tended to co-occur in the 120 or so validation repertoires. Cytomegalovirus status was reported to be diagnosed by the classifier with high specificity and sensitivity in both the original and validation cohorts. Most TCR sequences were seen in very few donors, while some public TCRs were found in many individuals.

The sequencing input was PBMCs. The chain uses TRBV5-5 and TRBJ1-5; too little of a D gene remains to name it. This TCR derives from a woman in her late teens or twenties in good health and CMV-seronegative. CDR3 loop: CASSFPGNGDNQPQHF. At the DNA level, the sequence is TGTGCCAGCAGCTTCCCGGGTAACGGGGACAATCAGCCCCAGCATTTT.